Each of the 3 T cell receptor beta chains below was sequenced from the same sample in a study of blood T cells in healthy people across ages (dated by TCRdb to about 2015). The library came from 5' RACE. Instrument used: Illumina HiSeq 2500. The second PCR ran for roughly 7 to 11 cycles and used a J-beta primer mix along with a sample-barcoded 5' primer. TCRdb trimmed the raw reads at Q25, called clones with MiXCR and kept productive beta chains. Every CDR3 protein is listed once, alongside the most common genes and DNA of its rows. This sample has about 590,000 distinct CDR3 sequences in its table, and around 31% of those were observed once. Clones ranked in the top ten supply approximately 14% of the sample. Sequenced material: blood. These receptors originate from a woman older than 75 in good health.

As regards this clonotype: Just one base apart from a much larger clone, this may be a read error. The gene calls are TRBV24-1 and TRBJ1-5; D possibly corresponds to TRBD1 (6 bases). The CDR3 has 14 residues. Per germline, CDR1 KGHDR and CDR2 SFDVKD. The CDR3 is CATSPGQTNRPQHF. CDR3 nucleotides: TGTGCCACCAGTCCCGGACAGACAAATCGGCCCCAGCATTTT.

The gene calls are TRBV7-9 and TRBJ2-1; a possible D gene is TRBD2 (8 bases). Per germline, CDR1 SEHNR and CDR2 FQNEAQ (reference sequence). V gave up 5 bases and J gave up 1 base, with 27 bases separating them. The CDR3 has 20 residues. The CDR3 sequence: CASSPEGAWSSGPSYNEQFF. In nucleotides, the CDR3 is TGTGCCAGCAGCCCAGAGGGGGCTTGGTCTAGCGGGCCGTCCTACAATGAGCAGTTCTTC.

This clonotype was counted at least ten times. The V and J genes are TRBV6-5 and TRBJ2-1; perhaps TRBD2 as D (5 bases). The germline V gene has CDR1 MNHEY and CDR2 SVGAGI. Trimming pared 9 bases from V and 0 bases from J, leaving 9 bases between. This CDR3 spans 13 amino acids. The CDR3 DNA follows: TGTGCCAGTGCACTAGACTCCTACAATGAGCAGTTCTTC. Residues: CASALDSYNEQFF.